A single sample gave rise to the 20 T cell receptor beta chains below, sequenced in a study of cytomegalovirus exposure and HLA in healthy donors. Use of 60 Vbeta and 13 Jbeta primers characterized the PCR. Repertoires were generated with immunoSEQ multiplex PCR, while TCRdb's copy carries only in-frame clones and drops some. The sample lists 200,000 or so clones; 70% to 85% were seen once. Input material: PBMCs. All receptors come from a male donor in good health and CMV-seronegative.

The table lists this clone with a count of one. This chain links TRBV25-1 with TRBJ1-5; 11 positions match TRBD1. Germline assignment: CDR1 MGHDK and CDR2 SYGVNS. Unmatched junction bases numbered 0, after V lost 4 bases and J lost 7 bases. CDR3 length: 13 amino acids. CDR3 protein: CASSGTGGQPQHF. The CDR3 nucleotides read TGTGCCAGCAGTGGGACAGGGGGCCAGCCCCAGCATTTT.

The sample holds one count of this clone. The V call is TRBV5-8, the J call TRBJ2-3, with D possibly being TRBD2 (5 bases). The CDR3 spans 13 residues. Per germline, CDR1 SGHTS and CDR2 YDEGEE. V lost 4 bases and J lost 2, with 8 bases in between. In DNA form, the CDR3 reads TGTGCCAGCAGCACGGGGTCCACAGATACGCAGTATTTT. Translated, it gives CASSTGSTDTQYF.

The CDR3 region has the DNA TGTGCCAGCAGTTCACCGGGACAGGGGGAAATCCGCTATGGCTACACCTTC. Protein product: CASSSPGQGEIRYGYTF. The chain employs TRBV6-9 and TRBJ1-2, with TRBD1 matching 11 bases. J lost 4 bases, V lost 4 bases, and 11 bases had no gene match. This CDR3 has 17 amino acids. From germline, CDR1 is MNHGY and CDR2 SVAAGI.

V usage is TRBV13 and J usage is TRBJ2-5; 9 bases map to TRBD2. The CDR3 contains 15 residues. The junction had 4 bases not matched to a gene; V was cut back by 3 bases and J by 2 bases. Looked up from germline, CDR1 is PRHDT and CDR2 is FYEKMQ (reference sequence). DNA of the CDR3: TGTGCCAGCAGCTTGGGCGGGAGGGTTCAAGAGACCCAGTACTTC. This translates into CASSLGGRVQETQYF.

The chain joins TRBV9 to TRBJ2-3; 9 positions match TRBD2. The CDR3 consists of 15 residues. The germline V gene encodes CDR1 SGDLS and CDR2 YYNGEE. V was clipped by 1 base and J by 3 bases; unmatched bases: 3. CDR3 region: CASSVLAGETDTQYF. The CDR3 DNA sequence: TGTGCCAGCAGCGTATTAGCGGGAGAAACAGATACGCAGTATTTT. Variable domain in full (rest from reference TRBV9 and TRBJ2-3): DSGVTQTPKHLITATGQRVTLRCSPRSGDLSVYWYQQSLDQGLQFLIQYYNGEERAKGNILERFSAQQFPDLHSELNLSSLELGDSALYFCASSVLAGETDTQYFGPGTRLTVL.

This clone came up a few times. The chain recombines TRBV6-6 with TRBJ1-5, with a weak D call TRBD1 (6 bases). Trimming took off 6 bases at V and 7 bases at J, with 10 bases between the two ends. Germline assignment: CDR1 MNHNY and CDR2 SVGAGI (reference sequence). The CDR3 consists of 12 residues. The CDR3 nucleotides are TGTGCCAGCAGAGGGGGTGGACAGCCCCAGCATTTT. It encodes CASRGGGQPQHF.

The V and J genes are TRBV19 and TRBJ1-3; no firm D call. The germline gives CDR1 LNHDA, CDR2 SQIVND (reference sequence). CDR3 size: 14 residues. Between the trimmed V and J ends, which lost 9 bases and 0 bases, there was a span of 12 bases. The CDR3 protein is CASPMEDSGNTIYF. DNA of the CDR3: TGTGCCAGCCCTATGGAGGACTCTGGAAACACCATATATTTT.

The V and J genes are TRBV29-1 and TRBJ2-7; 7 bases match TRBD2. The V gene's germline CDR1 is SQVTM and CDR2 ANQGSEA. J lost 3 bases, V lost 0 bases, and 5 bases had no gene match. The CDR3 runs to 14 residues. CDR3 amino acids: CSVEDIERDYEQYF. In DNA, the CDR3 is TGCAGCGTTGAAGATATCGAGCGGGACTACGAGCAGTACTTC.

The chain combines TRBV15 with TRBJ2-1, with 12 bases identical to TRBD2. The germline gives CDR1 LNHNV, CDR2 YYDKDF (reference sequence). This CDR3 spans 19 amino acids. Trimming took 0 bases from V and 8 from J; bases not matched to a gene: 14. The DNA of the CDR3 is TGTGCCACCAGCAGAGATTCCGCTAGCGGGAGGGCCCAGTTTTATGAGCAGTTCTTC. Amino acids: CATSRDSASGRAQFYEQFF. Full variable domain (outside the CDR3, taken from reference TRBV15 and TRBJ2-1): DAMVIQNPRYQVTQFGKPVTLSCSQTLNHNVMYWYQQKSSQAPKLLFHYYDKDFNNEADTPDNFQSRRPNTSFCFLDIRSPGLGDTAMYLCATSRDSASGRAQFYEQFFGPGTRLTVL.

The chain has TRBV6-5 and TRBJ2-1; D may be TRBD2 (5 bases). CDR1 MNHEY and CDR2 SVGAGI come from the germline V gene. The V end was cut by 3 bases, the J end by 6 bases, with 12 bases between. There are 14 residues in the CDR3. CDR3 sequence (DNA): TGTGCCAGCAGTTATGGTGCTAGCCCCAATGAGCAGTTCTTC. This sequence encodes CASSYGASPNEQFF.

The chain has TRBV28 and TRBJ1-5, with D hard to call. This CDR3 region has 14 residues. In germline, CDR1 is MDHEN, CDR2 SYDVKM. Trimming removed 3 bases from V and 6 bases from J, with 12 bases in between. The CDR3 spells CASSLGGIGQPQHF. CDR3 bases: TGTGCCAGCAGTTTGGGCGGGATCGGTCAGCCCCAGCATTTT.

The chain has TRBV5-1 and TRBJ2-7; 10 nucleotides align to TRBD1. This CDR3 is built from 15 residues. V lost 0 bases, J lost 6 bases, and 6 bases stayed unmatched. Germline-derived CDR1 and CDR2 are SGHRS and YFSETQ. CDR3 coding DNA: TGCGCCAGCAGCTTGGAGGGGACAGGGGTACGCGAGCAGTACTTC. Protein product: CASSLEGTGVREQYF.

CDR3 coding DNA: TGTGCCAGCAGTCCCACTAGCGGGAAATTTTACGAGCAGTACTTC. It encodes CASSPTSGKFYEQYF. The chain joins TRBV9 to TRBJ2-7; 10 nucleotides align to TRBD2. The CDR3 consists of 15 residues. Germline assignment: CDR1 SGDLS and CDR2 YYNGEE. The V gene end was trimmed by 5 bases and the J gene end by 4 bases; junction bases not matched to a gene: 9.

This clone was observed a single time. The chain links TRBV5-1 to TRBJ2-2, with a tentative D call TRBD1 (5 bases). With 6 bases removed from V and 4 bases from J, the gap between germline ends came to 13 bases. The germline CDR1 and CDR2 sequences are SGHRS and YFSETQ. The CDR3 is 14 residues long. CDR3 region: CASNEGELTGELFF. The DNA for the CDR3 is TGCGCCAGCAACGAAGGGGAACTCACCGGGGAGCTGTTTTTT.

The J gene is TRBJ1-2, the V gene TRBV28; a weak D match, TRBD1 (6 bases). With 4 bases removed from V and 6 bases from J, the gap between germline ends came to 18 bases. CDR1 is MDHEN and CDR2 is SYDVKM in the germline V gene. There are 15 residues in the CDR3. This chain's CDR3 is CASSSQGSRGDGYTF. The CDR3 DNA follows: TGTGCCAGCAGTTCCCAGGGAAGCAGGGGAGATGGCTACACCTTC.

This clone was detected a few times. The CDR3 region is CASNSGGGTEAFF. The CDR3 DNA reads TGTGCCAGCAACTCGGGGGGGGGCACTGAAGCTTTCTTT. The chain uses TRBV9 and TRBJ1-1; possible D gene TRBD1, 5 bases. Germline V lookup: CDR1 SGDLS, CDR2 YYNGEE. There are 13 residues in the CDR3. V was clipped by 6 bases and J by 4 bases, with 13 bases between them.

The rearrangement links TRBV4-1 to TRBJ1-5; 7 bases are shared with TRBD1. Germline values: CDR1 MGHRA, CDR2 YSYEKL. This CDR3 region has 18 residues. V shed 6 bases and J 0 bases; nucleotides not matched to a gene: 14. CDR3 protein: CASSQQTPTGSSNQPQHF. In DNA form, the CDR3 reads TGCGCCAGCAGTCAACAGACCCCGACAGGGTCTAGCAATCAGCCCCAGCATTTT.

This rearrangement joins TRBV11-1 to TRBJ2-1; 8 bases align to TRBD2. Unmatched junction bases numbered 5, after V lost 5 bases and J lost 2 bases. This CDR3 is built from 15 residues. The germline V gene has CDR1 SGHAT and CDR2 FQDESV (reference sequence). CDR3 coding DNA: TGTGCCAGCAGCCGGATAGCGGGGACCTACAATGAGCAGTTCTTC. As protein: CASSRIAGTYNEQFF.

Worth noting for this clone: Because it lacks the conserved phenylalanine or tryptophan at the end, this CDR3 is likely a read error. This chain links TRBV9 with TRBJ1-5; 8 bases are shared with TRBD1. Trimming removed 3 bases from V and 10 bases from J; junction bases left unmatched: 6. CDR1 and CDR2 (germline): SGDLS, YYNGEE. CDR3 length: 13 residues. The CDR3 spells CASSERDRTPQHS. The DNA for the CDR3 is TGTGCCAGCAGCGAACGGGACAGGACCCCCCAGCATTCT.

The CDR3 here is CASSGPGQGQYEQYF. The CDR3 DNA reads as TGTGCCAGCAGTGGACCGGGACAGGGGCAGTACGAGCAGTACTTC. The chain combines TRBV28 with TRBJ2-7; TRBD1 matches at 10 bases. Germline V gene data show CDR1 as MDHEN and CDR2 as SYDVKM. J was trimmed by 4 bases and V by 5 bases; bases with no gene match: 8. CDR3 length: 15 amino acids.